This TCR beta chain was captured in a study of response to subunit inactivated influenza vaccine. TCRdb re-called the RT-PCR reads with MiXCR, one entry per CDR3 protein. The repertoire holds 500,000 to 600,000 distinct CDR3 sequences, with roughly 12% as singletons. In its sample, this clonotype was seen a few times. These same data were also listed under a study on T cells expressing NK-cell markers. That study reports: The authors made TCR beta cDNA libraries by 5'RACE template switching. This switching added a universal primer site and UMIs. Researchers got TCR beta repertoires out of sorted CD3+CD56+NKG2C+, CD3+CD56+NKG2C- and CD3+CD56-NKG2C+ T cells. HCMV serostatus: most of the eight sequenced donors positive, one negative. Sorting of alpha-beta TCR T cells alone was achieved in several experiments with an anti-gamma-delta TCR antibody. Whether expanded NKG2C+ T cell clones were HCMV specific stayed uncertain.

This sequence was found in a middle-aged man who received an inactivated influenza vaccine. Source: PBMCs from blood, taken on the day of vaccination.

CDR3 region: CASSQVMSSQETQYF. The CDR3 region has the DNA TGTGCCAGCAGCCAAGTTATGTCGAGCCAAGAGACCCAGTACTTC. The V gene is TRBV3-1, the J gene TRBJ2-5; D is unresolved. The germline V gene encodes CDR1 LGHDT and CDR2 YNNKEL (reference sequence). The CDR3 runs 15 residues. V dropped 1 base and J dropped 1 base, with 10 bases sitting between them.